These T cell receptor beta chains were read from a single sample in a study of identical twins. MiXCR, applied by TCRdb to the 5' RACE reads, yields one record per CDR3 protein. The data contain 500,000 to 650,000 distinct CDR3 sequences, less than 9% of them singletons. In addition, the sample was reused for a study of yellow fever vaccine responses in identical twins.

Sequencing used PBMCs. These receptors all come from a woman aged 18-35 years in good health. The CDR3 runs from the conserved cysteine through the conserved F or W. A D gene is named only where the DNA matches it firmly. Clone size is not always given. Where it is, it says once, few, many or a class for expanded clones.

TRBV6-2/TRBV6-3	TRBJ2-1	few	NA	CASSFATYEQFF	TGTGCCAGCAGTTTTGCGACCTATGAGCAGTTCTTC
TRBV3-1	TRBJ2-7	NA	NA	CASSQAVSTADEQYF	TGTGCCAGCAGCCAAGCCGTCTCAACGGCGGACGAGCAGTACTTC
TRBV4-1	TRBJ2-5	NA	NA	CASSQDLGVPETQYF	TGCGCCAGCAGCCAAGATCTGGGGGTCCCAGAGACCCAGTACTTC
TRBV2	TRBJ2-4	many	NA	CASRDSLIAKNIQYF	TGTGCCAGCAGGGACAGCCTTATAGCCAAAAACATTCAGTACTTC
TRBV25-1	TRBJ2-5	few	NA	CATGGDRPETQYF	TGTGCCACCGGCGGGGACAGACCGGAGACCCAGTACTTC
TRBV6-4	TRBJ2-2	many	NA	CASSDSGTGELFF	TGTGCCAGCAGTGATAGCGGTACCGGGGAGCTGTTTTTT
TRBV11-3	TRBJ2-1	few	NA	CASSLDSPSSYNEQFF	TGTGCCAGCAGCTTAGATTCACCGAGCTCCTACAATGAGCAGTTCTTC
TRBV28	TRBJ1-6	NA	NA	CASSLISGDSPLHF	TGTGCCAGCAGTTTAATTTCCGGGGACTCACCCCTCCACTTT
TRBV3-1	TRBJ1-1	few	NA	CASSQADFGTEAFF	TGTGCCAGCAGCCAAGCGGACTTCGGCACTGAAGCTTTCTTT
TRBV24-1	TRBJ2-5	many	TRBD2	CATSDLGGGETQYF	TGTGCCACCAGTGATTTAGGCGGGGGGGAGACCCAGTACTTC
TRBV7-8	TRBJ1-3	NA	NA	CASRSGIGWTIYF	TGTGCCAGCCGCTCAGGGATTGGTTGGACCATATATTTT
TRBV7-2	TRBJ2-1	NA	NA	CASTFSTGGLYNEQFF	TGTGCCAGCACCTTTTCGACGGGGGGCCTCTACAATGAGCAGTTCTTC
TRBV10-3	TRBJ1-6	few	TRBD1	CAIHLTGTGNSPLHF	TGTGCCATACACTTGACAGGGACGGGGAATTCACCCCTCCACTTT
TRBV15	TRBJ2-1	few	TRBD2	CATSRDRLAGNEQFF	TGTGCCACCAGCAGAGATCGGCTAGCGGGGAATGAGCAGTTCTTC
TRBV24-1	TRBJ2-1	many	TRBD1	CATRDREYNEQFF	TGTGCCACCAGGGACAGGGAATACAATGAGCAGTTCTTC
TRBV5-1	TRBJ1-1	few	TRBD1	CASSLTGTGENTEAFF	TGCGCCAGCAGCTTAACCGGGACAGGGGAGAACACTGAAGCTTTCTTT
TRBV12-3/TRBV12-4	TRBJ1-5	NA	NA	CASSGSSDGSNQPQHF	TGTGCCAGCAGTGGATCCTCGGACGGAAGCAATCAGCCCCAGCATTTT
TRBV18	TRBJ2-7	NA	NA	CASSPKDTGWYEQYF	TGTGCCAGCTCACCCAAGGACACGGGATGGTACGAGCAGTACTTC
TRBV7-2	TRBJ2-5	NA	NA	CAEQDVRLVGETQYF	TGTGCTGAACAGGACGTGAGACTAGTTGGTGAGACCCAGTACTTC
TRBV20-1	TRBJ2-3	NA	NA	CSASTNTQYF	TGCAGTGCTAGCACAAATACGCAGTATTTT
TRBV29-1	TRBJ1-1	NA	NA	CSVELIEGTEAFF	TGCAGCGTTGAGTTAATTGAGGGCACTGAAGCTTTCTTT
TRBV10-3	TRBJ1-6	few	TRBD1	CAISPGQVVGSPLHF	TGTGCCATCAGTCCCGGACAGGTGGTGGGTTCACCCCTCCACTTT
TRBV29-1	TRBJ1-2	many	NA	CSVESRESYTF	TGCAGCGTTGAATCAAGGGAAAGCTACACCTTC
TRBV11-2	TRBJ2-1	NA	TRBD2	CASSLGTSGRALGNEQFF	TGTGCCAGCAGCTTGGGGACTAGCGGGAGGGCCCTAGGAAATGAGCAGTTCTTC
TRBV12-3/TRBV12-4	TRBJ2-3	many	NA	CASSHNRGTDTQYF	TGTGCCAGCAGTCATAACAGGGGCACAGATACGCAGTATTTT
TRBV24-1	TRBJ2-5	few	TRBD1	CATTKRGTGSETQYF	TGTGCCACCACTAAACGGGGGACAGGGTCGGAGACCCAGTACTTC
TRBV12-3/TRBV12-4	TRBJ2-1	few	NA	CASSGYNSYNEQFF	TGTGCCAGCAGTGGATACAACTCCTACAATGAGCAGTTCTTC
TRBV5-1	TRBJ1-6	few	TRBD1	CASSLSGTEVSPLHF	TGCGCCAGCAGCTTAAGCGGGACAGAGGTTTCACCCCTCCACTTT